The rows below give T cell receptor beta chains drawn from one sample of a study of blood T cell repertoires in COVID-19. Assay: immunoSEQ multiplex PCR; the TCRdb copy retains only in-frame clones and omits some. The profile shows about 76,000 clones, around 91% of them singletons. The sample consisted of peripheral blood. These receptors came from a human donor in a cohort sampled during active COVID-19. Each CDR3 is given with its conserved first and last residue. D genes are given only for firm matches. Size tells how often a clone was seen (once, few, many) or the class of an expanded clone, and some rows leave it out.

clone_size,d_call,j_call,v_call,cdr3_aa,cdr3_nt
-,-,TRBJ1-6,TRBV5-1,CASSLDSGDSPLHF,TGCGCCAGCAGCCTAGACAGTGGGGATTCACCCCTCCACTTT
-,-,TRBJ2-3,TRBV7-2,CASSLAAAQYF,TGTGCCAGCAGCTTAGCGGCGGCGCAGTATTTT
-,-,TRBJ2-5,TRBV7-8,CASSLGETGETQYF,TGTGCCAGCAGCTTAGGGGAGACGGGGGAGACCCAGTACTTC
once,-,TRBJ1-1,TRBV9,CASSRAGVSTEAFF,TGTGCCAGCAGTCGGGCAGGGGTGAGCACTGAAGCTTTCTTT
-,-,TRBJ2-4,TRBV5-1,CASSLEGENIQYF,TGCGCCAGCAGCCTGGAGGGGGAAAACATTCAGTACTTC
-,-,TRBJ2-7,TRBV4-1,CASSQDRGIRYEQYF,TGCGCCAGCAGCCAAGATAGGGGGATCCGCTACGAGCAGTACTTC
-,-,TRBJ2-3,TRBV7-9,CASSFPGVRTDTQYF,TGTGCCAGCAGCTTTCCAGGGGTTCGGACAGATACGCAGTATTTT
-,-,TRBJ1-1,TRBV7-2,CASSLGVSEAFF,TGTGCCAGCAGCTTAGGTGTCTCCGAAGCTTTCTTT
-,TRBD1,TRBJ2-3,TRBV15,CATSSRSGQATDTQYF,TGTGCCACCAGCTCCAGATCGGGACAGGCAACAGATACGCAGTATTTT
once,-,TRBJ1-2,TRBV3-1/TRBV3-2,CASSQDDGGFSYGYTF,TGTGCCAGCAGCCAAGATGACGGGGGATTCAGCTATGGCTACACCTTC
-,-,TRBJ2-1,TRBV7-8,CASRPGVSNEQFF,TGTGCCAGCAGGCCGGGGGTGAGCAATGAGCAGTTCTTC
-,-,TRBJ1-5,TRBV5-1,CASSPDGVSSQPQHF,TGCGCCAGCAGCCCCGACGGAGTGTCAAGCCAGCCCCAGCATTTT
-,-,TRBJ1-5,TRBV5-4,CASRNEDQPQHF,TGTGCCAGCAGGAACGAGGATCAGCCCCAGCATTTT
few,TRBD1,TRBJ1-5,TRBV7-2,CASSTGTGIIHQPQHF,TGTGCCAGCAGCACCGGGACAGGGATTATTCATCAGCCCCAGCATTTT
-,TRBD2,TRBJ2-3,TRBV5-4,CASSFTSGGPTDTQYF,TGTGCCAGCAGCTTTACTTCGGGGGGGCCAACAGATACGCAGTATTTT
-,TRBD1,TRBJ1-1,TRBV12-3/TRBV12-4,CASSSRQGRAFF,TGTGCCAGCAGTTCTCGACAGGGGAGAGCTTTCTTT
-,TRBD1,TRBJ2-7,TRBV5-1,CASSPRTGLTYEQYF,TGCGCCAGCAGTCCGAGGACAGGGCTGACCTACGAGCAGTACTTC
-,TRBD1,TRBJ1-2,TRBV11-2,CASSTHRGRGLSYGYTF,TGTGCCAGCAGCACGCATCGGGGCAGGGGGCTTAGCTATGGCTACACCTTC
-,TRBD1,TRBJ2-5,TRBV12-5,CASGFPGQGISYQETQYF,TGTGCTAGTGGTTTCCCGGGACAGGGGATATCGTACCAAGAGACCCAGTACTTC
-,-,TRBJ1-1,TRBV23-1,CASSPYQGIASEAFF,TGCGCCAGCAGTCCTTACCAGGGAATCGCGTCTGAAGCTTTCTTT
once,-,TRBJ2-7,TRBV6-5,CASSYLPTGIGEQYF,TGTGCCAGCAGTTACCTTCCAACAGGGATTGGCGAGCAGTACTTC
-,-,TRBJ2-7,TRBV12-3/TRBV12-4,CASSLDTAYEQYF,TGTGCCAGCAGTTTAGACACAGCCTACGAGCAGTACTTC
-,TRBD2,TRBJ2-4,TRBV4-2,CASSQRGVAKNIQYF,TGTGCCAGCAGCCAACGGGGGGTTGCCAAAAACATTCAGTACTTC
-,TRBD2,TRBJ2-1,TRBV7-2,CASSLVAGGDEQFF,TGTGCCAGCAGCTTAGTGGCGGGGGGCGATGAGCAGTTCTTC
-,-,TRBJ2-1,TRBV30,CAWRKATKPTNNEQFF,TGTGCCTGGAGAAAGGCTACCAAACCAACTAACAATGAGCAGTTCTTC
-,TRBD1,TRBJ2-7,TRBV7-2,CASSPGQSYEQYF,TGTGCCAGCAGCCCGGGACAGTCCTACGAGCAGTACTTC
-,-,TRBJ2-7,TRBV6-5,CASSYSGGAREQYF,TGTGCCAGCAGTTACTCAGGAGGGGCGCGGGAGCAGTACTTC